A single sample gave rise to the 8 T cell receptor beta chains below, sequenced in a study of CD8 T cells in Susac syndrome. RNA was extracted with the RNeasy kit, and a quantity of roughly 0.45 to 1 ug was reverse transcribed using random hexamers. TCRdb re-derived calls from the immunoSEQ multiplex PCR reads in MiXCR, one entry per CDR3 protein. Among hundreds of thousands of distinct CDR3 sequences listed, 89% were seen once. The sequenced sample consisted of CD8+ T cells from PBMCs. Receptors were obtained from a human donor with multiple sclerosis.

This chain connects TRBV27 to TRBJ2-5; 8 nucleotides line up with TRBD1. V was clipped by 1 base and J by 3 bases; unmatched bases: 7. The CDR3 has 16 residues. Germline assignment: CDR1 MNHEY and CDR2 SMNVEV (reference sequence). CDR3 in amino acids: CASSLYPGQVKETQYF. The DNA for the CDR3 is TGTGCCAGCAGTTTATACCCGGGACAGGTTAAAGAGACCCAGTACTTC.

V is TRBV7-2 and J is TRBJ2-6; weak D call: TRBD1 (5 bases). CDR3 length equals 18 residues. Trimming cost V 7 bases and J 0 bases, with 19 bases left between them. CDR1 is SGHTA and CDR2 is FQGNSA in the germline V gene. Here the CDR3 DNA reads TGTGCCAGCAACTTCCCCCAACCAGGGCGCTCTGGGGCCAACGTCCTGACTTTC. It codes for CASNFPQPGRSGANVLTF. Complete variable domain (other parts from reference TRBV7-2 and TRBJ2-6): GAGVSQSPSNKVTEKGKDVELRCDPISGHTALYWYRQSLGQGLEFLIYFQGNSAPDKSGLPSDRFSAERTGGSVSTLTIQRTQQEDSAVYLCASNFPQPGRSGANVLTFGAGSRLTVL.

About this clonotype: The junction departs from germline at one end; a sequencing error may be responsible. The chain uses TRBV29-1 and TRBJ2-7, with 8 bases that match TRBD1. The length of the CDR3 is 14 residues. Germline values: CDR1 SQVTM, CDR2 ANQGSEA. CDR3 protein: CNVEVQGGHYEQYF. The CDR3 region has the DNA TGCAACGTTGAAGTACAGGGGGGACACTACGAGCAGTACTTC.

CDR3 sequence (DNA): TGTGCCTGGGAGTTAGGGACAGGGACCTACGAGCAGTACTTC. This encodes CAWELGTGTYEQYF. This chain links TRBV30 with TRBJ2-7; 9 bases match TRBD1. There are 14 residues in the CDR3. Trimming removed 5 bases from V and 2 bases from J; junction bases left unmatched: 7. Germline V lookup: CDR1 GTSNPN, CDR2 SVGIG (reference sequence).

The gene calls are TRBV14 and TRBJ1-4; D uncertain. Germline V lookup: CDR1 SGHDN, CDR2 FVKESK. Trimming removed 2 bases from V and 0 bases from J, with 7 bases in between. The CDR3 runs 15 residues. CDR3 nucleotides: TGTGCCAGCAGCCAATACACTTCAACTAATGAAAAACTGTTTTTT. Its translation is CASSQYTSTNEKLFF.

The CDR3 is CASSSDPDRTDYSYEQYF. CDR3 in DNA: TGTGCCAGCAGCTCGGACCCGGACAGGACGGATTACTCCTACGAGCAGTACTTC. The chain combines TRBV7-2 with TRBJ2-7, with 7 bases identical to TRBD1. This CDR3 spans 18 amino acids. V was pared by 4 bases and J by 0 bases, with 15 bases of the junction left unmatched. The germline V gene has CDR1 SGHTA and CDR2 FQGNSA.

CDR3 protein: CSAPIGQGNYGYTF. The CDR3 DNA follows: TGCAGTGCTCCAATCGGACAGGGCAACTATGGCTACACCTTC. The chain has TRBV20-1 and TRBJ1-2; 8 nucleotides line up with TRBD1. The CDR3 runs to 14 residues. Germline assignment: CDR1 DFQATT and CDR2 SNEGSKA (reference sequence). Trimming removed 5 bases from V and 2 bases from J; junction bases left unmatched: 7.

This clonotype was found a few times. The V gene is TRBV6-5, the J gene TRBJ2-7, with 12 bases aligning to TRBD1. This CDR3 comprises 17 residues. CDR1 MNHEY and CDR2 SVGAGI come from the germline V gene. After removal of 4 bases from V and 0 bases from J, the junction contained 7 bases not matched to a gene. CDR3 bases: TGTGCCAGCAGTTCGCCGGGACAGGGGGCCCACTCCTACGAGCAGTACTTC. Residues: CASSSPGQGAHSYEQYF.